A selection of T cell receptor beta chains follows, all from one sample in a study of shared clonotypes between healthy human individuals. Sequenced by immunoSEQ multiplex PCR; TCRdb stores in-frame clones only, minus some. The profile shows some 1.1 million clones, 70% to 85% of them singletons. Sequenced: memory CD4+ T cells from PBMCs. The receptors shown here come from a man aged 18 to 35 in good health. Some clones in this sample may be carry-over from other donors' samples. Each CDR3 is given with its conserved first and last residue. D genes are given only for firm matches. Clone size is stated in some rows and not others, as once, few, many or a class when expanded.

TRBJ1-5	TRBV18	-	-	TGTGCCAGCTCACCACCGGGGGGAGGGCCCCAGCATTTT	CASSPPGGGPQHF
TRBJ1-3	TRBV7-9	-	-	TGTGCCAGCAGCTTAGGACGGAGCCTCTCTGGAAACACCATATATTTT	CASSLGRSLSGNTIYF
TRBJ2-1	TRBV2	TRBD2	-	TGTGCCAGCAGTGAGGTCCGGGCTAGCGGGACGCATGAGCAGTTCTTC	CASSEVRASGTHEQFF
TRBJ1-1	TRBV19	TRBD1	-	TGTGCCAGTAGTATAGGCTACAGGGGCGGGAGCACTGAAGCTTTCTTT	CASSIGYRGGSTEAFF
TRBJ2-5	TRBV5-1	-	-	TGCGCCAGCAGCTTACTGGAGACCCAGTACTTC	CASSLLETQYF
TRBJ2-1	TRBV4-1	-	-	TGCGCCAGCAGCCAAGCGGCTAGTTCCTGGGATGAGCAGTTCTTC	CASSQAASSWDEQFF
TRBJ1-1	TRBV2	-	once	TGTGCCAGCAGTGAAAATCGGGACATGAGGAACACTGAAGCTTTCTTT	CASSENRDMRNTEAFF
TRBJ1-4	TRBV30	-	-	TGTGCCTGGAGTCTGTACGTCGGGGGCGGGGATGAAAAACTGTTTTTT	CAWSLYVGGGDEKLFF
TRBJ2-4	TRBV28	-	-	TGTGCCAGCAGTTTTGCGGGAAGCACAAACATTCAGCACTTC	CASSFAGSTNIQHF
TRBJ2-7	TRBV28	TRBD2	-	TGTGCCAGCAGCTGGGGAGGGTCATACGAGCAGTACTTC	CASSWGGSYEQYF
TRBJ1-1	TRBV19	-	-	TGTGCCAGTAGTACCCGGACTAAAAAAGCTTTCTTT	CASSTRTKKAFF
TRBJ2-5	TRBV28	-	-	TGTGCCAGCTGGGACCCTCAAGAGACCCAGTACTTC	CASWDPQETQYF
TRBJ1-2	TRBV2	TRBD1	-	TGTGCCAGCATCGGACAGGGAGGAACCTATGGCTACACCTTC	CASIGQGGTYGYTF
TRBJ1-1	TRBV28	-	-	TGTACCAGCGTTACCGGGGGGCGCGGGACTGAAGCTTTCTTT	CTSVTGGRGTEAFF
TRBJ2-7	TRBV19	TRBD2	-	TGTGCCAGTAGTATAACCGTGGCCGGGGGGTACGAGCAGTACTTC	CASSITVAGGYEQYF
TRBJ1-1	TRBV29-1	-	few	TGCAGCGTTGGTGTCCTGGGCACTGAAGCTTTCTTT	CSVGVLGTEAFF
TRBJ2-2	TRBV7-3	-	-	TGTGCCAGCAGCTTAAAGAGCAAGAACACCGGGGAGCTGTTTTTT	CASSLKSKNTGELFF
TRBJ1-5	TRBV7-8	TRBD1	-	TGTGCCAGCAGCCCACAGGGGCGGGTTCAGCCCCAGCATTTT	CASSPQGRVQPQHF
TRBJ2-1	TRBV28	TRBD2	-	TGTGCCAGCAGTCGAGGACTAGTTTCCCTCAATGAGCAGTTCTTC	CASSRGLVSLNEQFF
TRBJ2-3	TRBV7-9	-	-	TGTGCCAGCAGCCCCCGGGACAAAGATACGCAGTATTTT	CASSPRDKDTQYF
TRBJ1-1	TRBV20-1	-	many	TGCAGTGCTCCTTGGGGTACTGAAGCTTTCTTT	CSAPWGTEAFF
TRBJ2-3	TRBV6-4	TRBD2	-	TGTGCCAGCAGGGGACTAGCGGGAGGCCCCCGAAGCACAGATACGCAGTATTTT	CASRGLAGGPRSTDTQYF
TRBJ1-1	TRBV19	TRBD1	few	TGTGCCAGTAGTCCAGCGGGACAGGGGTCGACTCTTGAAGCTTTCTTT	CASSPAGQGSTLEAFF
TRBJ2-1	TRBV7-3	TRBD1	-	TGTGCCAGCAGCTACGACAGGGGCGGCAATGAGCAGTTCTTC	CASSYDRGGNEQFF
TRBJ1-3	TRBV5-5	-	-	TGTGCCAGCAGCTTCGCGGTGGCTGGAAACACCATATATTTT	CASSFAVAGNTIYF
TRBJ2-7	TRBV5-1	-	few	TGCGCCAGCAGCTTGTCGGGCCCGGGGATGGGTGAGCAGTACTTC	CASSLSGPGMGEQYF
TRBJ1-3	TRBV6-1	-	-	TGTGCCAGCACTGAGGACCGCTCTGGAAACACCATATATTTT	CASTEDRSGNTIYF
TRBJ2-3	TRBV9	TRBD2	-	TGTGCCAGCAGCGTAGGGACTAGCGCCGGAGGTACGCAGTATTTT	CASSVGTSAGGTQYF